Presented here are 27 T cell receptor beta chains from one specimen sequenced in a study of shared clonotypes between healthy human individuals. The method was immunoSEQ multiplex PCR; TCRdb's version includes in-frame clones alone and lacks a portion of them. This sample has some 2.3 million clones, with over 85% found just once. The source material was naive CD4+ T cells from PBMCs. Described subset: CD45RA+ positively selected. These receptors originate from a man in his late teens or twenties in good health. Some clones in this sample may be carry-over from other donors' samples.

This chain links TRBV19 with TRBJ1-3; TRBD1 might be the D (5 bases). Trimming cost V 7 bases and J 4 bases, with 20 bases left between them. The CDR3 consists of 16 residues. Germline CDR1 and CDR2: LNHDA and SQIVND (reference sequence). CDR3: CASTPIGGLIGNTIYF. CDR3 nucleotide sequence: TGTGCCAGTACTCCTATTGGGGGACTCATCGGAAACACCATATATTTT.

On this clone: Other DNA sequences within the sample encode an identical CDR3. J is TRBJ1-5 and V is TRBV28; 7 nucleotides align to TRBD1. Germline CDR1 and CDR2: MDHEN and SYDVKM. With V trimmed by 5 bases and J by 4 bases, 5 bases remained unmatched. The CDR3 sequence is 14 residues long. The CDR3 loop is CASSRDSKNQPQHF. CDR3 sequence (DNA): TGTGCCAGCAGTCGGGACAGTAAGAATCAGCCCCAGCATTTT.

Here the CDR3 reads CASSRLAGSVDTQYF. The CDR3 coding sequence is TGTGCCAGCAGTCGACTAGCGGGGTCCGTCGATACGCAGTATTTT. V usage is TRBV27 and J usage is TRBJ2-3; 11 nucleotides align to TRBD2. The length of the CDR3 is 15 residues. The junction had 7 bases not matched to a gene; V was cut back by 5 bases and J by 6 bases. CDR1 and CDR2 (germline): MNHEY, SMNVEV (reference sequence).

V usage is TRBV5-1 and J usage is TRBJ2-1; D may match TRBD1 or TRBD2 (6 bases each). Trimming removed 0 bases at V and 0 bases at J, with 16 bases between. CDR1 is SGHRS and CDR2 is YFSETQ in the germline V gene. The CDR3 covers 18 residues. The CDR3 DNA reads TGCGCCAGCAGCTTGGCCTCCGGGGGCGATAGCTCCTACAATGAGCAGTTCTTC. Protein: CASSLASGGDSSYNEQFF.

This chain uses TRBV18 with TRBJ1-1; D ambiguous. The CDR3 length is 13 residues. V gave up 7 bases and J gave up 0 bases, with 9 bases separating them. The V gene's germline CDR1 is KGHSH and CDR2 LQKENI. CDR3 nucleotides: TGTGCCAGCTTCTTTGAGATGAACACTGAAGCTTTCTTT. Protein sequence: CASFFEMNTEAFF.

CDR3 in DNA: TGTGCCGGCCGGGACTCCCTGAACACCGGGGAGCTGTTTTTT. This sequence encodes CAGRDSLNTGELFF. The chain uses TRBV28 and TRBJ2-2; tentative D call: TRBD2 (6 bases). Germline lookup yields CDR1 MDHEN and CDR2 SYDVKM. Trimming took 11 bases from V and 1 from J, leaving 14 bases between them. The CDR3 has 14 amino acids. The full variable domain, completed using reference TRBV28 and TRBJ2-2, is DVKVTQSSRYLVKRTGEKVFLECVQDMDHENMFWYRQDPGLGLRLIYFSYDVKMKEKGDIPEGYSVSREKKERFSLILESASTNQTSMYLCAGRDSLNTGELFFGEGSRLTVL.

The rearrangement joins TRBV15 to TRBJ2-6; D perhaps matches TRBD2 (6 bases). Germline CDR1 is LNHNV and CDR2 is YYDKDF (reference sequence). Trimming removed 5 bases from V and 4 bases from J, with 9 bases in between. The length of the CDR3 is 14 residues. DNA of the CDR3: TGTGCCACCAGCGGAGGGTACGGGGCCAACGTCCTGACTTTC. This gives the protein CATSGGYGANVLTF.

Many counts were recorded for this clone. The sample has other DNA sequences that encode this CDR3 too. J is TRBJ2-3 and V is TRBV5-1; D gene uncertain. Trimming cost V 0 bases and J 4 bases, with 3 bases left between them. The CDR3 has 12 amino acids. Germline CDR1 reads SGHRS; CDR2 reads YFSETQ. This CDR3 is CASSLEADTQYF. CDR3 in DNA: TGCGCCAGCAGCTTGGAGGCAGATACGCAGTATTTT.

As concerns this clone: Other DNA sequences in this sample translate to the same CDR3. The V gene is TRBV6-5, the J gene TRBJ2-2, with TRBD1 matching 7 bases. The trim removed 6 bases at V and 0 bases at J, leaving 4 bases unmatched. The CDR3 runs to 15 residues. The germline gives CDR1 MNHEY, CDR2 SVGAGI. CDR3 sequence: CASSPQGANTGELFF. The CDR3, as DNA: TGTGCCAGCAGCCCCCAGGGGGCGAACACCGGGGAGCTGTTTTTT.

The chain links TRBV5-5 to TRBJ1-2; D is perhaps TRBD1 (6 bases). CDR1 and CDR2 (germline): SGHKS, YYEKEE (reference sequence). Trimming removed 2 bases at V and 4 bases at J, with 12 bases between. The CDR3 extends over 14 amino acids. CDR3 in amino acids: CASSLAGALYGYTF. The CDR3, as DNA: TGTGCCAGCAGCTTAGCAGGGGCCCTCTATGGCTACACCTTC.

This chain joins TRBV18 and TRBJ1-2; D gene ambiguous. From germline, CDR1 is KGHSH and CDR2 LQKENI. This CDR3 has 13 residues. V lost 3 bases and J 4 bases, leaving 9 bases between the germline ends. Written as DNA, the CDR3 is TGTGCCAGCTCACCCTCTGATGGCTATGGCTACACCTTC. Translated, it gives CASSPSDGYGYTF.

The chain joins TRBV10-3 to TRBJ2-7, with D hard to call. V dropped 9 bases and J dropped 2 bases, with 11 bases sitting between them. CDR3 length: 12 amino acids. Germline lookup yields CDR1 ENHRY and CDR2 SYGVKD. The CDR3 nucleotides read TGTGCCATTTTAACAGCCACCTACGAGCAGTACTTC. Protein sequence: CAILTATYEQYF.

The CDR3 coding sequence is TGTGCCAGCAGCCAAGATTGGGCCGTACGAAGGGAGACCCAGTACTTC. Translation: CASSQDWAVRRETQYF. This sequence joins TRBV14 and TRBJ2-5; no clear D. V lost 0 bases, J lost 5 bases, and 16 bases lay in between. Germline CDR1 reads SGHDN; CDR2 reads FVKESK. This CDR3 has 16 amino acids.

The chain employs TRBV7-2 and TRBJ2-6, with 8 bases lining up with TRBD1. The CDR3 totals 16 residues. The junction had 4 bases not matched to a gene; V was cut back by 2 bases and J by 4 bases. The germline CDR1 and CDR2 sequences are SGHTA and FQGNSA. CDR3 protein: CASSLQGARGANVLTF. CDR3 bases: TGTGCCAGCAGCTTACAGGGGGCGAGAGGGGCCAACGTCCTGACTTTC.

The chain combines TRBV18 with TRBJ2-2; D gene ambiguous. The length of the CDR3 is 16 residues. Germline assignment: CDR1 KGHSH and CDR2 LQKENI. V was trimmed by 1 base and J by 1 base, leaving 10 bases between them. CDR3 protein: CASSPLAAVNTGELFF. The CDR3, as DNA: TGTGCCAGCTCACCACTAGCCGCTGTGAACACCGGGGAGCTGTTTTTT.

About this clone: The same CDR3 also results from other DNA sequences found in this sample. The CDR3 DNA is TGTGCCAGCAGTGTGGAAGGGCCAAATGAGCAGTTCTTC. This gives the protein CASSVEGPNEQFF. The chain joins TRBV2 to TRBJ2-1; no firm D call. V was trimmed by 4 bases and J by 7 bases, leaving 11 bases between them. The CDR3 is 13 amino acids. Germline loops: CDR1 SNHLY, CDR2 FYNNEI.

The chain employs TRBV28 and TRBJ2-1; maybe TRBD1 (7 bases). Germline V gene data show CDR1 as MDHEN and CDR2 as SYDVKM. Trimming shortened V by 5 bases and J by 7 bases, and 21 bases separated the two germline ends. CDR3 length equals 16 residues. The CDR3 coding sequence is TGTGCCAGCAGTCCGCTCCAGGGGGGCGCGAAGAATGAGCAGTTCTTC. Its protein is CASSPLQGGAKNEQFF.

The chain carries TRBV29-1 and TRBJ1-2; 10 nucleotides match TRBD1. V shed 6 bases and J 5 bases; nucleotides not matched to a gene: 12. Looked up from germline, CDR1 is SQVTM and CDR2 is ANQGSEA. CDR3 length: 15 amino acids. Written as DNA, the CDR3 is TGCAGCGTGGCAACCGGGACAGGGGTACGGTATGGCTACACCTTC. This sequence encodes CSVATGTGVRYGYTF.

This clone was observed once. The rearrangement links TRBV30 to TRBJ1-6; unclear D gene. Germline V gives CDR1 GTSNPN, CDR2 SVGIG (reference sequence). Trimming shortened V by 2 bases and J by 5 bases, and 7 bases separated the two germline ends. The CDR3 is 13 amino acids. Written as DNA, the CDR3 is TGTGCCTGGAGTTTGAGCCATAATTCACCCCTCCACTTT. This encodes CAWSLSHNSPLHF. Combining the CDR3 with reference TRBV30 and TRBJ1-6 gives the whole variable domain SQTIHQWPATLVQPVGSPLSLECTVEGTSNPNLYWYRQAAGRGLQLLFYSVGIGQISSEVPQNLSASRPQDRQFILSSKKLLLSDSGFYLCAWSLSHNSPLHFGNGTRLTVT.

The CDR3: CASSAGRAYGYTF. CDR3 nucleotides: TGTGCCAGCTCCGCAGGCAGGGCGTATGGCTACACCTTC. The rearrangement links TRBV18 to TRBJ1-2; tentatively, D is TRBD1 (5 bases). The CDR3 is 13 amino acids. Germline V gene data show CDR1 as KGHSH and CDR2 as LQKENI. V was cut by 6 bases and J by 5 bases, with 13 bases left in between. Looking up the rest from reference TRBV18 and TRBJ1-2 gives the full variable domain: NAGVMQNPRHLVRRRGQEARLRCSPMKGHSHVYWYRQLPEEGLKFMVYLQKENIIDESGMPKERFSAEFPKEGPSILRIQQVVRGDSAAYFCASSAGRAYGYTFGSGTRLTVV.

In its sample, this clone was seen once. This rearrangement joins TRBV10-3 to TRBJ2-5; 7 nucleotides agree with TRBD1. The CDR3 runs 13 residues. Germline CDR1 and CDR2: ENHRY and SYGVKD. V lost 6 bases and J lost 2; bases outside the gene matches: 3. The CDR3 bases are TGTGCCATCAGACAGGACAGGCAAGAGACCCAGTACTTC. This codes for CAIRQDRQETQYF.

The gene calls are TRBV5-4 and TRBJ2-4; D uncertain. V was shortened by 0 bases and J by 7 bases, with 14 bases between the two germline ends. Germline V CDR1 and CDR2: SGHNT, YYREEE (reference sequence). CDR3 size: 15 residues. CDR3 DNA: TGTGCCAGCAGCTTGGCCAAGATCGGCGGCAACATTCAGTACTTC. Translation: CASSLAKIGGNIQYF.

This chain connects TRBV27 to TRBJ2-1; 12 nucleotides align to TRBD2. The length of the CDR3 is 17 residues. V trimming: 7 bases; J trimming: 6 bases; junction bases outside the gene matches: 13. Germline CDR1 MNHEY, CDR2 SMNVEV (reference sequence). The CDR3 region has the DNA TGTGCCAGCACTCCACGGGCCCTAGCGGGAGGGGGCAATGAGCAGTTCTTC. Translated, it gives CASTPRALAGGGNEQFF.

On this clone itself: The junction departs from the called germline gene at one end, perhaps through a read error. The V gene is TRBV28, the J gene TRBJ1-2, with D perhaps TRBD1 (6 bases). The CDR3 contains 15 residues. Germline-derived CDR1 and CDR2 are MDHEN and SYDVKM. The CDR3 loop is CASRVEMTGNDGYTF. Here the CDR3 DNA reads TGTGCCAGCAGGGTAGAGATGACAGGTAACGATGGCTACACCTTC.

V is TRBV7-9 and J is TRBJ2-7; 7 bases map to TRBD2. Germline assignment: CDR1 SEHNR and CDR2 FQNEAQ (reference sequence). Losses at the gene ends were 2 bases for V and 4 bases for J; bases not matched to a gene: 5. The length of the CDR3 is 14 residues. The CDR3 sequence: CASSLYASGYEQYF. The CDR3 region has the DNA TGTGCCAGCAGCTTATACGCTAGCGGTTACGAGCAGTACTTC.

CDR3: CSPFGAAVRPSILLAETQYF. As DNA, the CDR3 is TGCAGCCCTTTTGGGGCAGCGGTCCGTCCCAGTATCCTCTTAGCGGAGACCCAGTACTTC. The V call is TRBV29-1, the J call TRBJ2-5, with D perhaps matching TRBD1 or TRBD2 (5 bases each). Deletions cut 8 bases from V and 5 bases from J, with 39 bases between. The CDR3 has 20 amino acids. Germline CDR1 reads SQVTM; CDR2 reads ANQGSEA.

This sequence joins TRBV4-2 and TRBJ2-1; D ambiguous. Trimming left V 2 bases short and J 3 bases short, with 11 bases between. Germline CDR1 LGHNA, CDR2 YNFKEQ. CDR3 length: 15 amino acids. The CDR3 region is CASSQYEVRYNEQFF. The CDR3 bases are TGTGCCAGCAGCCAATATGAGGTCCGCTACAATGAGCAGTTCTTC.